This T cell receptor beta chain appears in the sequencing data of a study of T cell responses to AZD1222 COVID-19 vaccine. V was pared by 5 bases and J by 2 bases, with 4 bases of the junction left unmatched. CDR3 size: 15 residues. The germline gives CDR1 LNHDA, CDR2 SQIVND (reference sequence). This clone was observed a handful of times. The assay was immunoSEQ multiplex PCR, and TCRdb's table has in-frame clones only and misses some. The sample includes 70,000 to 95,000 clones, 90% to 95% of them seen just once. The rearrangement joins TRBV19 to TRBJ2-1; 9 nucleotides agree with TRBD2. This TCR was recovered from an adult who received the AZD1222 COVID-19 vaccine. Sample: peripheral blood, taken 28 days after the second AZD1222 dose. CDR3 nucleotide sequence: TGTGCCAGTAGTTTAGTAGCGGGGGCCTACAATGAGCAGTTCTTC. Translating gives CASSLVAGAYNEQFF.